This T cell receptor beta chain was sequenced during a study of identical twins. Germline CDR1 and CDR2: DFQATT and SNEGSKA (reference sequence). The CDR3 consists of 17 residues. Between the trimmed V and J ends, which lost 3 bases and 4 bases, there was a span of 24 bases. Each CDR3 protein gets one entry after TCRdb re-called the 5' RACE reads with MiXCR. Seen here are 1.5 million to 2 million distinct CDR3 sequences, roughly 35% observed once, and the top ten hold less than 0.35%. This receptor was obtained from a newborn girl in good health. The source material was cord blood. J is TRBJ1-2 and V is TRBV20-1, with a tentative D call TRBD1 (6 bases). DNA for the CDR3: TGCAGTGCTAGTAGGACAGTTAGAGGCTCCGGCGGCTATGGCTACACCTTC. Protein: CSASRTVRGSGGYGYTF.